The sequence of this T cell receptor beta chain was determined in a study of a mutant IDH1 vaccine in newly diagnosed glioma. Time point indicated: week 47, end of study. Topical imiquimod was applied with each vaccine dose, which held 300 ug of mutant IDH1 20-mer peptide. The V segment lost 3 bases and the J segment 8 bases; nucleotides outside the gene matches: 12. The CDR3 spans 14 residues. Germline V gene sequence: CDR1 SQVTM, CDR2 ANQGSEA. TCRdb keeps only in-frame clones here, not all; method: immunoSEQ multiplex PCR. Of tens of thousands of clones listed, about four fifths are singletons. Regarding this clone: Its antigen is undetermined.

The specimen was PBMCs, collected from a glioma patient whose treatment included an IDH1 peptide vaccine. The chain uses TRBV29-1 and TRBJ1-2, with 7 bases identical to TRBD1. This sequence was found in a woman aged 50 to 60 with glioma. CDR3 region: CSVDPQGELKGYTF. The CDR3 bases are TGCAGCGTTGACCCCCAGGGGGAACTAAAAGGCTACACCTTC.